One sample yielded the 20 T cell receptor beta chains listed below, sequenced in a study of CD8+CD57+ T cells in acquired aplastic anemia. TCR beta VDJ and CDR3 profiling used genomic DNA as template. One entry per CDR3 protein, called by TCRdb with MiXCR from the reads. This sample carries roughly 64,000 distinct CDR3 sequences, 50% to 70% of them seen once, and the ten largest clones take 2% to 3%. The specimen sequenced was sorted CD4+, CD8+, or CD8+CD57+ T cells (not recorded which) from PBMCs. The source of these receptors is a human donor in good health, serving as a control.

V usage is TRBV29-1 and J usage is TRBJ1-1, with a weak D call TRBD1 (6 bases). This CDR3 has 14 residues. Germline V gene lookup returns CDR1 SQVTM and CDR2 ANQGSEA. V was pared by 6 bases and J by 1 base, with 15 bases between. The CDR3 DNA reads TGCAGCGTGCCCCAGGGGTCGGGGAACACTGAAGCTTTCTTT. Residues: CSVPQGSGNTEAFF.

The genes are TRBV2 and TRBJ2-5; TRBD1 might be the D (5 bases). Germline CDR1 SNHLY, CDR2 FYNNEI. Trimming removed 7 bases from V and 2 bases from J, with 11 bases in between. The CDR3 consists of 13 residues. In DNA, the CDR3 is TGTGCCAGCACTTCCAGGACACAAGAGACCCAGTACTTC. This gives the protein CASTSRTQETQYF.

This chain connects TRBV20-1 to TRBJ2-3; 8 nucleotides match TRBD1. The CDR3 is made up of 16 amino acids. From germline, CDR1 is DFQATT and CDR2 SNEGSKA (reference sequence). Trimming cost V 1 base and J 3 bases; bases outside gene matches: 9. The CDR3 region has the DNA TGCAGTGCTAGAGCACCAGGACAGGGATTTACAGATACGCAGTATTTT. Protein sequence: CSARAPGQGFTDTQYF.

This clonotype was counted only a few times. The chain has TRBV30 and TRBJ1-5, with 10 bases matching TRBD1. CDR3 size: 17 residues. Trimming took 5 bases from V and 0 from J; bases not matched to a gene: 10. In germline, CDR1 is GTSNPN, CDR2 SVGIG (reference sequence). CDR3 protein: CAWGARDRGGSNQPQHF. The CDR3 bases are TGTGCCTGGGGAGCCCGGGACAGGGGAGGTAGCAATCAGCCCCAGCATTTT.

The CDR3 here is CASSTNSANYGYTF. In nucleotides, the CDR3 is TGTGCCAGCAGCACAAACAGCGCTAACTATGGCTACACCTTC. The chain uses TRBV7-9 and TRBJ1-2, with D hard to call. V dropped 5 bases and J dropped 0 bases, with 10 bases sitting between them. The CDR3 length is 14 residues. Germline-derived CDR1 and CDR2 are SEHNR and FQNEAQ (reference sequence).

V and J are TRBV27 and TRBJ2-1, with 11 bases lining up with TRBD2. CDR1 and CDR2 from the germline V gene are MNHEY and SMNVEV (reference sequence). The CDR3 spans 16 residues. After removal of 5 bases from V and 10 bases from J, the junction contained 13 bases not matched to a gene. For the CDR3, the DNA is TGTGCCAGCAGTGGGCTAGCGGGAGGAGGATCGGGGGAGCAGTTCTTC. This sequence encodes CASSGLAGGGSGEQFF.

V usage is TRBV19 and J usage is TRBJ1-6; D may be TRBD1 (5 bases). Germline V CDR1 and CDR2: LNHDA, SQIVND (reference sequence). The CDR3 runs to 15 residues. Trimming took off 3 bases at V and 7 bases at J, with 13 bases between the two ends. The CDR3 reads CASSIPGLLNSPLHF. In DNA, the CDR3 is TGTGCCAGTAGTATCCCGGGACTGCTGAATTCACCCCTCCACTTT.

The gene calls are TRBV5-4 and TRBJ2-5, with 14 bases lining up with TRBD2. The junction had 9 bases not matched to a gene; V was cut back by 0 bases and J by 5 bases. The CDR3 runs to 18 residues. Germline V gives CDR1 SGHNT, CDR2 YYREEE (reference sequence). CDR3 sequence: CASSLDGGTSGSLETQYF. The CDR3 DNA is TGTGCCAGCAGCTTGGATGGGGGGACTAGCGGGAGTTTGGAGACCCAGTACTTC.

This clonotype was seen ten or more times. V gene TRBV10-3 combines with J gene TRBJ1-4; the D is unclear. Germline V gene data show CDR1 as ENHRY and CDR2 as SYGVKD. V lost 6 bases, J lost 8 bases, and 13 bases lay in between. The CDR3 sequence is 13 residues long. DNA for the CDR3: TGTGCCATCAGCGGGAGGGATGGAGAAAAACTGTTTTTT. Encoded protein: CAISGRDGEKLFF.

This rearrangement joins TRBV7-2 to TRBJ2-1; D ambiguous. The CDR3 is 11 amino acids. Trimming left V 3 bases short and J 8 bases short, with 5 bases between. CDR1 and CDR2 (germline): SGHTA, FQGNSA. The CDR3 spells CASSFVDEQFF. Written as DNA, the CDR3 is TGTGCCAGCAGCTTTGTGGATGAGCAGTTCTTC.

By sample share, this clonotype is medium-sized (0.01 to 0.1%). The chain uses TRBV19 and TRBJ2-2; D is ambiguous. Germline V CDR1 and CDR2: LNHDA, SQIVND (reference sequence). This CDR3 is built from 13 residues. The V and J ends lost 5 bases and 7 bases respectively, with 11 bases between them. The CDR3 nucleotides read TGTGCCAGTAGTCCGCCCGGTTTCGGGGAGCTGTTTTTT. This gives the protein CASSPPGFGELFF. Complete variable domain (other parts from reference TRBV19 and TRBJ2-2): DGGITQSPKYLFRKEGQNVTLSCEQNLNHDAMYWYRQDPGQGLRLIYYSQIVNDFQKGDIAEGYSVSREKKESFPLTVTSAQKNPTAFYLCASSPPGFGELFFGEGSRLTVL.

There are many counts of this clonotype. The chain couples TRBV6-1 to TRBJ1-2; perhaps TRBD1 as D (5 bases). The CDR3 contains 14 residues. V was cut by 5 bases and J by 4 bases, with 14 bases left in between. Germline CDR1 and CDR2: MNHNS and SASEGT. This CDR3 is CASSTGGDAYGYTF. Written as DNA, the CDR3 is TGTGCCAGCAGTACCGGGGGGGACGCCTATGGCTACACCTTC.

CDR3 bases: TGTGCCACCAGCTACCCGGGCAGGAGGCGCGATGGCTACACCTTC. It yields the protein CATSYPGRRRDGYTF. V usage is TRBV24-1 and J usage is TRBJ1-2; D not certain. Trimming stripped 7 bases from V and 6 bases from J, with 20 bases between. This CDR3 has 15 residues. Germline V CDR1 and CDR2: KGHDR, SFDVKD.

Comments on this clonotype: One end of the junction is discordant with germline, which a read error may explain. The chain is built from TRBV19 and TRBJ1-5; TRBD1 agrees at 8 bases. The CDR3 sequence is 17 residues long. Germline CDR1 and CDR2: LNHDA and SQIVND (reference sequence). The CDR3 region has the DNA TGTGCTAGTAGTATCGGACAGGGCGCTCCGATGAGGCAGCCCCGGCATTTT. Protein: CASSIGQGAPMRQPRHF.

This clonotype was detected a few times. V usage is TRBV30 and J usage is TRBJ1-2, with TRBD1 matching 8 bases. J was trimmed by 0 bases and V by 4 bases; bases with no gene match: 7. The CDR3 length is 15 residues. Germline CDR1 GTSNPN, CDR2 SVGIG (reference sequence). The CDR3 DNA is TGTGCCTGGACCCAGACAGGGGTTCCTAACTATGGCTACACCTTC. Translating it yields CAWTQTGVPNYGYTF.

As regards this clonotype: A much more abundant neighbour one base away suggests this may be a read error. The chain joins TRBV4-2 to TRBJ1-4; 7 nucleotides align to TRBD1. Looked up from germline, CDR1 is LGHNA and CDR2 is YNFKEQ. There are 18 residues in the CDR3. Trimming at V came to 8 bases and at J to 0 bases, leaving 15 bases not matched to a gene. CDR3 sequence: CASGTYRGGAATNEKLFF. Here the CDR3 DNA reads TGTGCCAGCGGCACCTACAGGGGAGGGGCGGCAACTAATGAAAAACTGTTTTTT.

J is TRBJ2-5 and V is TRBV19; D may match TRBD1 or TRBD2 (5 bases each). Trimming shortened V by 9 bases and J by 2 bases, and 10 bases separated the two germline ends. The germline CDR1 and CDR2 sequences are LNHDA and SQIVND (reference sequence). The CDR3 runs to 12 residues. The CDR3 is CASGTLQETQYF. DNA for the CDR3: TGTGCCAGCGGGACGTTACAAGAGACCCAGTACTTC. Based on the CDR3 plus reference TRBV19 and TRBJ2-5, the full variable domain is DGGITQSPKYLFRKEGQNVTLSCEQNLNHDAMYWYRQDPGQGLRLIYYSQIVNDFQKGDIAEGYSVSREKKESFPLTVTSAQKNPTAFYLCASGTLQETQYFGPGTRLLVL.

The V call is TRBV19, the J call TRBJ2-2; unclear D gene. CDR3 length equals 13 residues. The V end lost 7 bases, the J end lost 1 base, and 7 bases lay between the germline ends. The germline V gene encodes CDR1 LNHDA and CDR2 SQIVND (reference sequence). CDR3 nucleotides: TGTGCCAGTACTTTACAGAACACCGGGGAGCTGTTTTTT. It is translated as CASTLQNTGELFF.

With respect to this clonotype: This may arise from a read error, as a much more abundant clone is one base away. This likely comes from a read error, as the CDR3 has no conserved phenylalanine or tryptophan at its end. The chain is built from TRBV15 and TRBJ1-3; D gene unclear. The germline CDR1 and CDR2 sequences are LNHNV and YYDKDF (reference sequence). CDR3 length: 13 amino acids. With 10 bases removed from V and 3 bases from J, the gap between germline ends came to 13 bases. This chain's CDR3 is CASTRGYGNTIYS. The DNA of the CDR3 is TGTGCCAGCACCCGGGGTTATGGAAACACCATATATTCT.

The gene calls are TRBV10-2 and TRBJ2-5; 10 bases map to TRBD2. The trim removed 2 bases at V and 4 bases at J, leaving 7 bases unmatched. Germline V gene data show CDR1 as WSHSY and CDR2 as SAAADI. CDR3 length equals 16 residues. CDR3 nucleotide sequence: TGCGCCAGCAGTGAGACGGGGACTAGCGCAGTAGAGACCCAGTACTTC. Protein sequence: CASSETGTSAVETQYF.